This T cell receptor (beta chain) emerged from a study of CD8 T cells in Susac syndrome. V lost 2 bases, J lost 7 bases, and 8 bases lay in between. The germline gives CDR1 MNHEY, CDR2 SVGAGI. The CDR3 has 12 residues. RNA totalling roughly 0.45 to 1 ug underwent reverse transcription with random hexamers. Using its own MiXCR run on the immunoSEQ multiplex PCR reads, TCRdb lists one record per CDR3 protein. Among about 210,000 distinct CDR3 sequences, around 93% were seen once, and the ten largest hold about 0.14%. Comments on this clonotype: Its antigen is currently unknown.

Overall study findings and caveats: Clonal expansion did not appear in Susac syndrome CD4+ T cell repertoires.

Sample: CD4+ T cells from PBMCs. The V call is TRBV6-5, the J call TRBJ1-2; tentative D call: TRBD1 (5 bases). The clonotype comes from a human donor with Susac syndrome. The CDR3 loop is CASSYMGGGYTF. Written as DNA, the CDR3 is TGTGCCAGCAGTTACATGGGGGGTGGCTACACCTTC.